This T cell receptor (beta chain) was profiled in a study of cytomegalovirus exposure and HLA in healthy donors. Findings and limits, study-wide: In a later analysis, an Asian-associated ancestry cluster reportedly showed fewer N-insertions than the approximately 660-donor mean. Later on, an analysis tied 15,000 to 20,000 TCR beta sequences to HLA alleles at 0.05 false discovery rate.

Turning to this clone: Its antigen remains unidentified.

Vbeta (60) and Jbeta (13) primers were used in the PCR. Here immunoSEQ multiplex PCR was the method, and the copy in TCRdb shows in-frame clones only, minus some. The table shows about 160,000 clones, with about 77% occurring only once. The sequencing sample was made of PBMCs. This sequence was found in a young man in good health and CMV-seronegative.

CDR3 sequence: CASSTGQGRHEQYF. For the CDR3, the DNA is TGTGCCAGCAGTACGGGACAGGGGAGACACGAGCAGTACTTC. This chain joins TRBV6-5 and TRBJ2-7, with 10 bases lining up with TRBD1. Germline V gene lookup returns CDR1 MNHEY and CDR2 SVGAGI. Losses at the gene ends were 5 bases for V and 5 bases for J; bases not matched to a gene: 6. The CDR3 contains 14 residues.